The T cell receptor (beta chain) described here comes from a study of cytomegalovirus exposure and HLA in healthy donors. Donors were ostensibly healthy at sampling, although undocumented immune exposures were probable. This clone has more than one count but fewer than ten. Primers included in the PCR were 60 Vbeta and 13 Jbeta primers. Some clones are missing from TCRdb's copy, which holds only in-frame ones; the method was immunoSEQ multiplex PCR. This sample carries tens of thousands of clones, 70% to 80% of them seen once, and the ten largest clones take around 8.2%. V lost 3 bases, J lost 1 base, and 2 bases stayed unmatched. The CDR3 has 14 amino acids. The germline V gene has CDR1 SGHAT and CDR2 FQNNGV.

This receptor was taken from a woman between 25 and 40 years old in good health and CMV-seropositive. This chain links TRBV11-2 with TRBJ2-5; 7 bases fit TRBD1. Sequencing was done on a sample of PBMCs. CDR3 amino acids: CASSFGTAQETQYF. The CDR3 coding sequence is TGTGCCAGCAGCTTCGGGACAGCCCAAGAGACCCAGTACTTC.